These T cell receptor beta chains were read from a single sample in a study of T cell changes during pregnancy in multiple sclerosis. Profiling relied on immunoSEQ multiplex PCR, and the TCRdb table lists in-frame clones only, not all of them. The repertoire holds about 79,000 clones, 75% to 95% seen once, with approximately 0.43% in the top ten. Material: CD4+ T cells from peripheral blood mononuclear cells, obtained in the second trimester of pregnancy. The receptors derive from a female donor with multiple sclerosis, enrolled in a pregnancy study. The CDR3 runs from the conserved cysteine through the conserved F or W. Fields, in order: D gene, V gene, CDR3 protein. D genes are given only for firm matches.

d_gene: TRBD2
v_gene: TRBV6-6
CDR3aa: CASRSGSMIGELFF

d_gene: TRBD2
v_gene: TRBV9
CDR3aa: CASSVEVLAGAYNEQFF

d_gene: -
v_gene: TRBV5-5
CDR3aa: CASSLVSGQRGSYEQYF

d_gene: TRBD2
v_gene: TRBV28
CDR3aa: CARNKRREGLTKNIQYF

d_gene: -
v_gene: TRBV5-1
CDR3aa: CASSLELAAGELFF

d_gene: TRBD1
v_gene: TRBV28
CDR3aa: CASSLLGGGQPQHF

d_gene: -
v_gene: TRBV6-1
CDR3aa: CASSERTESYEQYF

d_gene: TRBD1
v_gene: TRBV18
CDR3aa: CASSETGGGYNSPLHF

d_gene: -
v_gene: TRBV6-5
CDR3aa: CASRIYRDTSYEQYF

d_gene: TRBD1
v_gene: TRBV9
CDR3aa: CASSVGDRVVNEQYF

d_gene: -
v_gene: TRBV2
CDR3aa: CAARQRNTEAFF

d_gene: TRBD2
v_gene: TRBV7-2
CDR3aa: CASSPRGTSYSSEQYF

d_gene: TRBD1
v_gene: TRBV30
CDR3aa: CALLGQGGYYEQYF

d_gene: TRBD2
v_gene: TRBV5-1
CDR3aa: CASSSGGEETQYF

d_gene: -
v_gene: TRBV2
CDR3aa: CASSFGLGYGELFF

d_gene: -
v_gene: TRBV20-1
CDR3aa: CSAKELDIEYF